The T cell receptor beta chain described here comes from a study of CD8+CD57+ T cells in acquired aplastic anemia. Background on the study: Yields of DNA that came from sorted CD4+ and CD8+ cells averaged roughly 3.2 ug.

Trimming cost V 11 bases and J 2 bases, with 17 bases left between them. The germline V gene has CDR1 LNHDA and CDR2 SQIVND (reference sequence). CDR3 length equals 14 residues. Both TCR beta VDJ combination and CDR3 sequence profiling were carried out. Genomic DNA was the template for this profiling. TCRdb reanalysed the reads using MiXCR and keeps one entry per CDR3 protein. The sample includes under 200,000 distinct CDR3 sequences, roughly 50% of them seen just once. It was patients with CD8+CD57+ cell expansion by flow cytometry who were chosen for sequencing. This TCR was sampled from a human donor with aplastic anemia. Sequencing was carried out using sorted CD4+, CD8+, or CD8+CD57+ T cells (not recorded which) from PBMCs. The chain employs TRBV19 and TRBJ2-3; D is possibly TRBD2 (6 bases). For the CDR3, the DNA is TGTGCCTCTGCAGGGCAGGGACTCACAGATACGCAGTATTTT. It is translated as CASAGQGLTDTQYF.